One and the same sample provided the 7 T cell receptor beta chains below, sequenced in a study of early T cells in non-severe SARS-CoV-2 infection. MiXCR was run by TCRdb on the 5' RACE reads, yielding one entry per CDR3 protein. The repertoire holds some 30,000 distinct CDR3 sequences, with about 4.9% as singletons. Material: whole blood, obtained at baseline. The receptors derive from an adult who was a healthcare worker with PCR-confirmed SARS-CoV-2 infection or an uninfected control (not recorded which).

The sample holds many counts of this clonotype. The chain combines TRBV29-1 with TRBJ2-5; D gene uncertain. This CDR3 is 14 amino acids long. Germline V gene lookup returns CDR1 SQVTM and CDR2 ANQGSEA. V lost 0 bases and J lost 1, with 9 bases in between. CDR3 loop: CSVEDRRFQETQYF. The DNA of the CDR3 is TGCAGCGTTGAAGATCGGCGGTTCCAAGAGACCCAGTACTTC.

The chain couples TRBV20-1 to TRBJ2-5; the match to TRBD2 covers 10 bases. The CDR3 extends over 14 amino acids. The ends lost 5 bases at V and 5 bases at J; junction bases unmatched: 8. CDR1 is DFQATT and CDR2 is SNEGSKA in the germline V gene (reference sequence). The CDR3 DNA reads TGCAGTGCTGGCGGGACTAGCGATGAGGAGACCCAGTACTTC. Amino acid sequence: CSAGGTSDEETQYF.

This clonotype has at least ten counts. This rearrangement joins TRBV6-6 to TRBJ2-1; 9 bases align to TRBD2. The CDR3 covers 14 residues. Germline V gives CDR1 MNHNY, CDR2 SVGAGI (reference sequence). The ends lost 4 bases at V and 6 bases at J; junction bases unmatched: 4. The CDR3 DNA reads TGTGCCAGCAGTTTGGGGACTAGCCTCAATGAGCAGTTCTTC. Protein: CASSLGTSLNEQFF.

This clonotype appeared many times. The chain carries TRBV18 and TRBJ1-3; the match to TRBD1 covers 7 bases. This CDR3 is 16 amino acids long. Unmatched junction bases numbered 4, after V lost 2 bases and J lost 0 bases. Germline loops: CDR1 KGHSH, CDR2 LQKENI. This CDR3 is CASSPLDRSSGNTIYF. The CDR3 nucleotides are TGTGCCAGCTCACCATTGGACAGGAGCTCTGGAAACACCATATATTTT.

This clonotype came up many times. The chain recombines TRBV5-6 with TRBJ1-5, with 11 bases matching TRBD1. The junction had 6 bases not matched to a gene; V was cut back by 3 bases and J by 1 base. Germline CDR1 and CDR2: SGHDT and YYEEEE. The CDR3 covers 17 residues. The CDR3 DNA reads as TGTGCCAGCAGCTGGGGGACAGGGGGACGGAGCAATCAGCCCCAGCATTTT. Its translation: CASSWGTGGRSNQPQHF.

This clonotype was counted ten times or more. The chain links TRBV6-5 to TRBJ2-3, with TRBD2 matching 11 bases. The CDR3 runs to 15 residues. The germline gives CDR1 MNHEY, CDR2 SVGAGI. The J segment lost 2 bases and the V segment lost 6 bases, leaving 4 bases of the junction unmatched. The CDR3 sequence is CASSHSGGDTDTQYF. CDR3 nucleotide sequence: TGTGCCAGCAGCCATAGCGGGGGGGACACAGATACGCAGTATTTT.

The chain joins TRBV6-2 or TRBV6-3 to TRBJ2-3; D not certain. Germline CDR1 is MNHEY and CDR2 is SVGEGT. V was clipped by 2 bases and J by 9 bases, with 6 bases between them. The CDR3 sequence is 11 residues long. CDR3 coding DNA: TGTGCCAGCAGTTACCCTGGAACGCAGTATTTT. This translates into CASSYPGTQYF.